What follows describes a single T cell receptor beta chain. With a much larger clone just one base away, this may be a read error. This sample is drawn from a study of molecular identifiers for immune sequencing clone quantification. TCRdb analysed the PCR reads with MiXCR anew, one entry per CDR3 protein. The table has over 600,000 distinct CDR3 sequences, less than 20% seen once. The CDR3 is made up of 17 amino acids. Losses at the gene ends were 8 bases for V and 4 bases for J; bases not matched to a gene: 14. The receptor was isolated from a human donor in good health. Some libraries in this study had Jurkat cell RNA spiked in. The chain is built from TRBV12-3 or TRBV12-4 and TRBJ1-1, with 12 bases aligning to TRBD1. Sequenced sample: naive CD8+ T cells from blood, with Jurkat cell RNA spiked in. Regarding subset: FACS-sorted CD8+CD4-CCR7+CD45RA+ naive T cells. The CDR3 coding sequence is TGTGCCAGCGGTTCCGAAGACCGGGACAGGGGGCCCACTGAAGCTTTCTTT. Protein: CASGSEDRDRGPTEAFF.